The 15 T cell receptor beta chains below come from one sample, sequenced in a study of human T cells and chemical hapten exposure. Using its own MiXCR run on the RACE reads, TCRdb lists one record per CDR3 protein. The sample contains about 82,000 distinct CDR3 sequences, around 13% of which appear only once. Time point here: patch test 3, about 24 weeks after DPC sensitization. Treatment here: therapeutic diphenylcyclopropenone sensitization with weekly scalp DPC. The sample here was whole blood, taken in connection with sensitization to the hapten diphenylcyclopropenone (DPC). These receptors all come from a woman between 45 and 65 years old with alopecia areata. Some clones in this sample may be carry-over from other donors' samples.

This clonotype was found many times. CDR3 in amino acids: CASSPGGINEKLFF. In DNA form, the CDR3 reads TGCGCCAGCAGCCCTGGGGGGATTAATGAAAAACTGTTTTTT. V gene TRBV5-1 combines with J gene TRBJ1-4, with a tentative D call TRBD1 (5 bases). From germline, CDR1 is SGHRS and CDR2 YFSETQ. The V and J ends lost 4 bases and 4 bases respectively, with 11 bases between them. The CDR3 has 14 residues.

DNA for the CDR3: TGTGCCAGCACCGGACGAGGGCTAGCGGGGACAGATACGCAGTATTTT. Translation gives CASTGRGLAGTDTQYF. The chain has TRBV6-6 and TRBJ2-3, with 9 bases identical to TRBD2. The CDR3 runs to 16 residues. The junction had 11 bases not matched to a gene; V was cut back by 7 bases and J by 3 bases. Germline V gives CDR1 MNHNY, CDR2 SVGAGI (reference sequence).

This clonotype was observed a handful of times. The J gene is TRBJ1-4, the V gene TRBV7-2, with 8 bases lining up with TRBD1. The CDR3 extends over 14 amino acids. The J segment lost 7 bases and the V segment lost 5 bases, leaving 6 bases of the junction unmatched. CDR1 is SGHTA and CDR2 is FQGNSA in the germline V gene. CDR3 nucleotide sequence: TGTGCCAGCAGCCTCAGACAGGGGACTGAAAAACTGTTTTTT. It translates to CASSLRQGTEKLFF.

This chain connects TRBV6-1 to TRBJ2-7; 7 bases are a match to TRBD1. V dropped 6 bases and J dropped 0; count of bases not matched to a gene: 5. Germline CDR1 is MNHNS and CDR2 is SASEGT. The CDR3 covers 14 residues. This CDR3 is CASRTGTSSYEQYF. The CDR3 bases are TGTGCCAGCAGGACAGGGACAAGCTCCTACGAGCAGTACTTC.

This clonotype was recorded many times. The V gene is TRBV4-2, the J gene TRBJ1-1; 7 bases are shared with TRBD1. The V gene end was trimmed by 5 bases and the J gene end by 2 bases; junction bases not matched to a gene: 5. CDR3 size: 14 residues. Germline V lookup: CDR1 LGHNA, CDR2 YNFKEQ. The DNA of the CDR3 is TGTGCCAGCAGCTCCCGACAGGGTAACACTGAAGCTTTCTTT. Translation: CASSSRQGNTEAFF.

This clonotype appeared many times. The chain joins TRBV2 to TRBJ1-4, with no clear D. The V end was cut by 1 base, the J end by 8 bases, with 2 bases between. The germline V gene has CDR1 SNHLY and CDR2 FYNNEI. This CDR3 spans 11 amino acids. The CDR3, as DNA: TGTGCCAGCAGTGAAGGAGAAAAACTGTTTTTT. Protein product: CASSEGEKLFF. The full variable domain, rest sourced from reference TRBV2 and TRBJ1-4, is EPEVTQTPSHQVTQMGQEVILRCVPISNHLYFYWYRQILGQKVEFLVSFYNNEISEKSEIFDDQFSVERPDGSNFTLKIRSTKLEDSAMYFCASSEGEKLFFGSGTQLSVL.

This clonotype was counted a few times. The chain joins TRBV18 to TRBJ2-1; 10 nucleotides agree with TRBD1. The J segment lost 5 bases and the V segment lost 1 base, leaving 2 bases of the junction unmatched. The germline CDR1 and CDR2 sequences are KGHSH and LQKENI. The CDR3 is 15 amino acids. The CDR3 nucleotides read TGTGCCAGCTCACCACGACAGGGGGCGAACAATGAGCAGTTCTTC. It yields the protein CASSPRQGANNEQFF. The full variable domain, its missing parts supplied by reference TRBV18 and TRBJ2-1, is NAGVMQNPRHLVRRRGQEARLRCSPMKGHSHVYWYRQLPEEGLKFMVYLQKENIIDESGMPKERFSAEFPKEGPSILRIQQVVRGDSAAYFCASSPRQGANNEQFFGPGTRLTVL.

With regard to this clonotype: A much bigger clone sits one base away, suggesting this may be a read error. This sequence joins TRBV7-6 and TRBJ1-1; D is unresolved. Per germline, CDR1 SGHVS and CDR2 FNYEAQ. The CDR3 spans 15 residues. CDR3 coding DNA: TGTGCCGGCAGCCAGGACGGTGAGGGGAACACTGAAGCTTTCTTT. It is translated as CAGSQDGEGNTEAFF.

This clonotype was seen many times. CDR3 sequence: CALIKEPSGELFF. The CDR3 DNA sequence: TGTGCCCTTATTAAGGAGCCTTCCGGGGAGCTGTTTTTT. V and J are TRBV6-1 and TRBJ2-2; D is unclear. In germline, CDR1 is MNHNS, CDR2 SASEGT. This CDR3 has 13 amino acids. V was clipped by 11 bases and J by 6 bases, with 16 bases between them.

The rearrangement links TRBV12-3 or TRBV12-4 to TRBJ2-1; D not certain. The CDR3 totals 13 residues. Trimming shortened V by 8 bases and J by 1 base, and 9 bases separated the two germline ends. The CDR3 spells CASWERSYNEQFF. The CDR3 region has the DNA TGTGCCAGCTGGGAAAGGTCCTACAATGAGCAGTTCTTC.

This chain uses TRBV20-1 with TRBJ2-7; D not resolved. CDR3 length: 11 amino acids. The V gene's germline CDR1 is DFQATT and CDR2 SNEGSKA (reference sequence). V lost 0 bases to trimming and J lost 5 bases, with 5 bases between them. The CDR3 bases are TGCAGTGCTAGAGATCTCCACGAGCAGTACTTC. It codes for CSARDLHEQYF.

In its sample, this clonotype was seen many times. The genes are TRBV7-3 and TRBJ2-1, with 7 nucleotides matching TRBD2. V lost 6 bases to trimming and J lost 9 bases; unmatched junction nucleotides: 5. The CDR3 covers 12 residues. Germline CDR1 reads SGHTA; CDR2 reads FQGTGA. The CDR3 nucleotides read TGTGCCAGCAGTCTAGCGGCGGGTGAGCAGTTCTTC. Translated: CASSLAAGEQFF.

The CDR3 nucleotides read TGCGCCAGCAGCAGATCCGGGACTAGCGGGAGAGAGACCCAGTACTTC. This gives the protein CASSRSGTSGRETQYF. This chain joins TRBV5-1 and TRBJ2-5; 14 bases agree with TRBD2. The V gene's germline CDR1 is SGHRS and CDR2 YFSETQ. This CDR3 has 16 residues. Unmatched junction bases numbered 6, after V lost 4 bases and J lost 4 bases.

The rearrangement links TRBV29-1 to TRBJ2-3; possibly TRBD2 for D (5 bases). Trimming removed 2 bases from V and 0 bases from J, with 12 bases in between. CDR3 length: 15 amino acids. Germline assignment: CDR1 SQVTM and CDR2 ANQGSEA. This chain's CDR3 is CSVEPLAPSTDTQYF. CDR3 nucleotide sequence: TGCAGCGTTGAACCTCTAGCCCCTAGCACAGATACGCAGTATTTT.

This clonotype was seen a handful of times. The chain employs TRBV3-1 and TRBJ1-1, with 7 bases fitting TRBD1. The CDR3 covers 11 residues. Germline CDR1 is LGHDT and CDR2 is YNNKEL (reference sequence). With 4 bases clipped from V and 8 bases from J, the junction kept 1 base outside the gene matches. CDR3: CASSRDREAFF. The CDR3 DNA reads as TGTGCCAGCAGCCGGGACAGAGAAGCTTTCTTT.